The 30 T cell receptor beta chains presented below share a single source sample, sequenced in a study of T cell repertoires in cytomegalovirus infection. Their recognized antigens are unknown. TCRdb processed the reads anew with MiXCR; each CDR3 protein has one entry. The profile shows over 50,000 distinct CDR3 sequences, roughly a fifth of them singletons. Sequenced material: CD8+ T cells from cultured PBMCs, taken from culture after CMV antigen stimulation. These receptor sequences come from a human donor in good health (CMV status not recorded). Some clones in this sample may be carry-over from other donors' samples.

The chain employs TRBV7-9 and TRBJ1-5; 9 nucleotides agree with TRBD1. Germline loops: CDR1 SEHNR, CDR2 FQNEAQ (reference sequence). The CDR3 sequence is 19 residues long. The junction had 13 bases not matched to a gene; V was cut back by 4 bases and J by 0 bases. Here the CDR3 reads CASSSDRDREVYSNQPQHF. DNA of the CDR3: TGTGCCAGCAGCTCCGACCGGGACAGGGAGGTTTATAGCAATCAGCCCCAGCATTTT.

This clonotype has a handful of counts. The rearrangement joins TRBV7-8 to TRBJ2-7; D remains ambiguous. There are 15 residues in the CDR3. Germline-derived CDR1 and CDR2 are SGHVS and FQNEAQ. Trimming removed 4 bases from V and 5 bases from J, with 18 bases in between. The CDR3 nucleotides read TGTGCCAGCAGCTCCGGACGGGCCCTCGTCCACGAGCAGTACTTC. Translated: CASSSGRALVHEQYF.

This clonotype appeared many times. This rearrangement joins TRBV10-2 to TRBJ2-7; either TRBD1 or TRBD2 may supply D (5 bases each). Deletions cut 4 bases from V and 0 bases from J, with 16 bases between. CDR3 length: 16 residues. Germline CDR1 WSHSY, CDR2 SAAADI. This CDR3 reads CASSGDPVRTSYEQYF. For the CDR3, the DNA is TGCGCCAGCAGTGGGGACCCCGTCCGGACCTCCTACGAGCAGTACTTC.

This clonotype has ten or more counts. The J gene is TRBJ1-5, the V gene TRBV12-3 or TRBV12-4; D is ambiguous. This CDR3 comprises 14 residues. The V end lost 3 bases, the J end lost 7 bases, and 13 bases lay between the germline ends. DNA of the CDR3: TGTGCCAGCAGTTTTGAGGGCTTCGGGCAGCCCCAGCATTTT. Its translation: CASSFEGFGQPQHF.

This clonotype was seen more than once but under ten times. This chain uses TRBV7-9 with TRBJ2-5; the match to TRBD1 covers 8 bases. This CDR3 has 16 residues. Per the germline V gene, CDR1 is SEHNR and CDR2 is FQNEAQ (reference sequence). Unmatched junction bases numbered 13, after V lost 5 bases and J lost 5 bases. The CDR3 DNA follows: TGTGCCAGCAGCCCGTATTGGGACAGGCGTGGCGAGACCCAGTACTTC. The encoded protein is CASSPYWDRRGETQYF. The full variable domain, in which reference TRBV7-9 and TRBJ2-5 provide the parts outside the CDR3, is DTGVSQNPRHKITKRGQNVTFRCDPISEHNRLYWYRQTLGQGPEFLTYFQNEAQLEKSRLLSDRFSAERPKGSFSTLEIQRTEQGDSAMYLCASSPYWDRRGETQYFGPGTRLLVL.

CDR3 sequence: CASSPPRQGGNEKLFF. As DNA, the CDR3 is TGTGCCAGCAGCCCCCCTCGACAGGGAGGTAATGAAAAACTGTTTTTT. The V call is TRBV7-2, the J call TRBJ1-4; TRBD1 matches 7 bases. Germline V gives CDR1 SGHTA, CDR2 FQGNSA. The CDR3 totals 16 residues. Losses at the gene ends were 5 bases for V and 4 bases for J; bases not matched to a gene: 10.

The rearrangement uses TRBV10-3 and TRBJ1-4; 7 bases align to TRBD1. The CDR3 extends over 14 amino acids. Germline V gene lookup returns CDR1 ENHRY and CDR2 SYGVKD. V trimming: 6 bases; J trimming: 1 base; junction bases outside the gene matches: 2. CDR3 sequence (DNA): TGTGCCATCAGCGACAGGGAAACTAATGAAAAACTGTTTTTT. It yields the protein CAISDRETNEKLFF.

The chain links TRBV6-4 to TRBJ2-1; 9 bases align to TRBD2. Germline V gene lookup returns CDR1 MRHNA and CDR2 SNTAGT. The CDR3 has 13 residues. V lost 6 bases to trimming and J lost 9 bases; unmatched junction nucleotides: 6. This CDR3 is CASRNSGGGEQFF. The CDR3 DNA reads as TGTGCCAGCAGAAATAGCGGGGGCGGTGAGCAGTTCTTC.

The gene calls are TRBV7-2 and TRBJ1-1; the D is unclear. Germline V gene data show CDR1 as SGHTA and CDR2 as FQGNSA. The V gene lost 1 base and the J gene lost 0 bases, with 9 bases spanning the gap. CDR3 length: 15 residues. This CDR3 reads CASSLVGRMNTEAFF. CDR3 sequence (DNA): TGTGCCAGCAGCTTAGTTGGGAGGATGAACACTGAAGCTTTCTTT. The full variable domain, its missing parts supplied by reference TRBV7-2 and TRBJ1-1, is GAGVSQSPSNKVTEKGKDVELRCDPISGHTALYWYRQSLGQGLEFLIYFQGNSAPDKSGLPSDRFSAERTGGSVSTLTIQRTQQEDSAVYLCASSLVGRMNTEAFFGQGTRLTVV.

This clonotype was detected a few times. The chain has TRBV7-2 and TRBJ2-2, with D perhaps given as TRBD1 or TRBD2 (7 bases each). This CDR3 spans 16 amino acids. Germline lookup yields CDR1 SGHTA and CDR2 FQGNSA. Trimming left V 1 base short and J 6 bases short, with 15 bases between. The chain's CDR3 is CASSLGAGGVAGELFF. Written as DNA, the CDR3 is TGTGCCAGCAGCTTAGGAGCAGGGGGGGTCGCCGGGGAGCTGTTTTTT.

V and J are TRBV4-2 and TRBJ2-1, with 8 bases aligning to TRBD1. Trimming removed 4 bases from V and 5 bases from J; junction bases left unmatched: 13. Germline V gene sequence: CDR1 LGHNA, CDR2 YNFKEQ. The length of the CDR3 is 17 residues. The CDR3 sequence is CASSLVGSGGKHNEQFF. CDR3 nucleotides: TGTGCCAGCAGCCTAGTCGGGTCAGGGGGCAAACACAATGAGCAGTTCTTC.

The gene calls are TRBV11-2 and TRBJ2-3; maybe TRBD2 (5 bases). Trimming stripped 0 bases from V and 6 bases from J, with 10 bases between. The CDR3 spans 14 residues. CDR1 SGHAT and CDR2 FQNNGV come from the germline V gene. The CDR3: CASSLERTRDTQYF. As DNA, the CDR3 is TGTGCCAGCAGCTTAGAAAGGACTCGGGATACGCAGTATTTT.

The chain is built from TRBV25-1 and TRBJ1-2, with 7 bases lining up with TRBD1. This CDR3 spans 13 amino acids. Germline V CDR1 and CDR2: MGHDK, SYGVNS. The trim removed 8 bases at V and 4 bases at J, leaving 7 bases unmatched. The CDR3: CASLGQSFYGYTF. CDR3 DNA: TGTGCCAGCTTGGGACAGTCGTTCTATGGCTACACCTTC.

This clonotype was observed a handful of times. The gene calls are TRBV7-9 and TRBJ2-1, with TRBD2 identical over 12 bases. The CDR3 sequence is 15 residues long. V shed 5 bases and J 6 bases; nucleotides not matched to a gene: 5. Germline V gene data show CDR1 as SEHNR and CDR2 as FQNEAQ (reference sequence). For the CDR3, the DNA is TGTGCCAGCAGCCCCCCTAGCGGGGGGGCCAATGAGCAGTTCTTC. Its protein product is CASSPPSGGANEQFF.

This clonotype was seen ten or more times. The chain links TRBV6-2 or TRBV6-3 to TRBJ2-5, with 7 bases aligning to TRBD1. Trimming took 5 bases from V and 0 from J; bases not matched to a gene: 3. Germline V gives CDR1 MNHEY, CDR2 SVGEGT. This CDR3 region has 14 residues. CDR3 residues: CASSRQGNQETQYF. CDR3 bases: TGTGCCAGCAGTCGACAGGGAAACCAAGAGACCCAGTACTTC.

Of note for this clonotype: Relative to the germline gene, one junction end is altered; a read error may explain this. This chain uses TRBV15 with TRBJ2-2; tentatively, D is TRBD1 (5 bases). Per germline, CDR1 LNHNV and CDR2 YYDKDF (reference sequence). The CDR3 is made up of 14 amino acids. The CDR3 region has the DNA TGTGCCACAAGCAGGGTCTCGAACACCGGGGAGCTGTTTTTT. Translating gives CATSRVSNTGELFF.

There are many counts of this clonotype. CDR3 loop: CASSFSGETQYF. In DNA form, the CDR3 reads TGTGCCAGCAGTTTTAGTGGAGAGACCCAGTACTTC. The rearrangement joins TRBV12-3 or TRBV12-4 to TRBJ2-5; D is ambiguous. The CDR3 length is 12 residues. The germline V and J ends were trimmed by 3 bases and 4 bases, with 6 bases remaining between them.

In this sample, this clonotype turned up a few times. V gene TRBV7-9 combines with J gene TRBJ1-2, with D uncertain. This CDR3 contains 14 residues. CDR1 and CDR2 (germline): SEHNR, FQNEAQ (reference sequence). Trimming took 1 base from V and 8 from J, leaving 14 bases between them. The DNA of the CDR3 is TGTGCCAGCAGCTTAGAATTTAGAGCAAACGGCTACACCTTC. It yields the protein CASSLEFRANGYTF.

This chain uses TRBV7-8 with TRBJ1-4; D gene ambiguous. The CDR3 totals 14 residues. Trimming pared 1 base from V and 5 bases from J, leaving 8 bases between. Germline CDR1 reads SGHVS; CDR2 reads FQNEAQ. CDR3 loop: CASSLVPSNEKLFF. CDR3 nucleotide sequence: TGTGCCAGCAGCTTAGTTCCGTCCAATGAAAAACTGTTTTTT.

The chain has TRBV28 and TRBJ1-2; D is perhaps TRBD1 (6 bases). V shed 11 bases and J shed 5 bases, with 18 bases lying between them. The CDR3 runs 13 residues. Germline CDR1 MDHEN, CDR2 SYDVKM. Written as DNA, the CDR3 is TGTGCCGGTGGGACACAAGGGAATTATGGCTACACCTTC. Protein product: CAGGTQGNYGYTF.

This clonotype was seen a handful of times. V is TRBV7-2 and J is TRBJ2-1, with TRBD2 matching over 10 bases. Germline loops: CDR1 SGHTA, CDR2 FQGNSA. J was trimmed by 10 bases and V by 5 bases; bases with no gene match: 11. This CDR3 has 15 amino acids. The CDR3 nucleotides read TGTGCCAGCAGCCAACTAGCGGGAACTATCCGAGAGCAGTTCTTC. Amino acid sequence: CASSQLAGTIREQFF.

The gene calls are TRBV7-9 and TRBJ1-2; maybe TRBD1 (6 bases). There are 15 residues in the CDR3. The V end was cut by 1 base, the J end by 4 bases, with 13 bases between. Germline V gene lookup returns CDR1 SEHNR and CDR2 FQNEAQ (reference sequence). For the CDR3, the DNA is TGTGCCAGCAGCTTAGACGGGGGCGTGAGCTATGGCTACACCTTC. Protein product: CASSLDGGVSYGYTF.

Points on this clonotype: One end of the junction fails to match germline, which may point to a read error. This chain connects TRBV7-9 to TRBJ1-2; D remains ambiguous. CDR1 and CDR2 from the germline V gene are SEHNR and FQNEAQ (reference sequence). The CDR3 has 13 residues. This chain's CDR3 is CASSSDTKYGYTF. In nucleotides, the CDR3 is TGTGCCAGCAGCTCCGATACTAAATATGGCTACACCTTC. The entire variable domain, with the rest obtained from reference TRBV7-9 and TRBJ1-2, is as follows: DTGVSQNPRHKITKRGQNVTFRCDPISEHNRLYWYRQTLGQGPEFLTYFQNEAQLEKSRLLSDRFSAERPKGSFSTLEIQRTEQGDSAMYLCASSSDTKYGYTFGSGTRLTVV.

The chain couples TRBV5-6 to TRBJ1-5; 7 nucleotides match TRBD1. V shed 3 bases, J shed 3 bases, and the junction held 6 bases outside the gene matches. The germline V gene has CDR1 SGHDT and CDR2 YYEEEE. CDR3 length: 15 residues. CDR3 nucleotides: TGTGCCAGCAGCTGGGGGGACAGCACCAATCAGCCCCAGCATTTT. It encodes CASSWGDSTNQPQHF.

This clonotype has a handful of counts. The V and J genes are TRBV6-2 or TRBV6-3 and TRBJ2-1; D is unclear. Trimming left V 5 bases short and J 12 bases short, with 14 bases between. The CDR3 spans 12 residues. The germline CDR1 and CDR2 sequences are MNHEY and SVGEGT. CDR3 in amino acids: CASSPLGLAQFF. Here the CDR3 DNA reads TGTGCCAGCAGTCCCTTGGGGTTGGCGCAGTTCTTC.

This clonotype was picked up a small number of times. The chain uses TRBV7-9 and TRBJ1-6; D ambiguous. Trimming stripped 4 bases from V and 8 bases from J, with 18 bases between. The CDR3 totals 16 residues. Germline CDR1 is SEHNR and CDR2 is FQNEAQ (reference sequence). CDR3 nucleotides: TGTGCCAGCAGCTCCCCTCAATCCTTCGCGGATTCACCCCTCCACTTT. This gives the protein CASSSPQSFADSPLHF.

This sequence joins TRBV4-3 and TRBJ2-2; 8 nucleotides agree with TRBD2. This CDR3 is built from 18 residues. Germline V lookup: CDR1 LGHNA, CDR2 YSLEER. After removal of 0 bases from V and 2 bases from J, the junction contained 8 bases not matched to a gene. CDR3: CASSQDRSSGANTGELFF. The CDR3 DNA reads as TGCGCCAGCAGCCAAGATCGGAGTAGCGGGGCTAACACCGGGGAGCTGTTTTTT.

The chain has TRBV12-3 or TRBV12-4 and TRBJ1-5; D might be TRBD1 (6 bases). V dropped 4 bases and J dropped 3 bases, with 22 bases sitting between them. CDR3 length: 18 amino acids. DNA of the CDR3: TGTGCCAGCAGTTCTCTCAATTTCAGGGGTTTTAACAATCAGCCCCAGCATTTT. It codes for CASSSLNFRGFNNQPQHF.

The CDR3 loop is CASSLAGDDSPLHF. CDR3 sequence (DNA): TGTGCCAGCAGCTTGGCGGGGGACGATTCACCCCTCCACTTT. The chain carries TRBV5-6 and TRBJ1-6; possible D gene TRBD1, 5 bases. The CDR3 has 14 residues. CDR1 is SGHDT and CDR2 is YYEEEE in the germline V gene. V was pared by 0 bases and J by 8 bases, with 9 bases between.

The chain has TRBV7-9 and TRBJ2-3, with D perhaps being TRBD1 or TRBD2 (5 bases each). The CDR3 has 15 amino acids. In germline, CDR1 is SEHNR, CDR2 FQNEAQ (reference sequence). Trimming shortened V by 4 bases and J by 2 bases, and 13 bases separated the two germline ends. CDR3 protein: CASSSGPKLTDTQYF. The CDR3, as DNA: TGTGCCAGCAGCTCGGGACCGAAGCTCACAGATACGCAGTATTTT. Together with reference TRBV7-9 and TRBJ2-3, the CDR3 gives the full variable domain: DTGVSQNPRHKITKRGQNVTFRCDPISEHNRLYWYRQTLGQGPEFLTYFQNEAQLEKSRLLSDRFSAERPKGSFSTLEIQRTEQGDSAMYLCASSSGPKLTDTQYFGPGTRLTVL.